These 19 T cell receptor beta chains were all obtained from the same sample, sequenced in a study of shared clonotypes between healthy human individuals. Sequencing used immunoSEQ multiplex PCR; TCRdb keeps in-frame clones, though not all of them. The table lists 2.3 million or so clones, approximately 93% of them singletons. The sample taken for sequencing was naive CD4+ T cells from PBMCs. The subset: CD45RA+ positively selected. The receptor source for this set is a man between 18 and 29 years old in good health. Some clones in this sample may be carry-over from other donors' samples.

The rearrangement joins TRBV5-1 to TRBJ1-1; no clear D gene. Per the germline V gene, CDR1 is SGHRS and CDR2 is YFSETQ. Trimming shortened V by 0 bases and J by 4 bases, and 10 bases separated the two germline ends. The CDR3 covers 14 residues. The CDR3 nucleotides read TGCGCCAGCAGCTTGGATAACGGAGGCACTGAAGCTTTCTTT. It translates to CASSLDNGGTEAFF. Combining the CDR3 with reference TRBV5-1 and TRBJ1-1 gives the whole variable domain KAGVTQTPRYLIKTRGQQVTLSCSPISGHRSVSWYQQTPGQGLQFLFEYFSETQRNKGNFPGRFSGRQFSNSRSEMNVSTLELGDSALYLCASSLDNGGTEAFFGQGTRLTVV.

Comment on this clone: At the DNA level, this CDR3 is encoded by other sequences in the same sample as well. This chain joins TRBV25-1 and TRBJ2-7; D not certain. This CDR3 comprises 11 residues. In germline, CDR1 is MGHDK, CDR2 SYGVNS. V was cut by 3 bases and J by 3 bases, with 3 bases left in between. CDR3: CASSENYEQYF. CDR3 bases: TGTGCCAGCAGTGAGAACTACGAGCAGTACTTC.

The CDR3 protein is CASSWSGSTETQYF. In DNA, the CDR3 is TGTGCCAGCAGCTGGAGCGGGAGTACGGAGACCCAGTACTTC. J is TRBJ2-5 and V is TRBV7-7; 8 bases are shared with TRBD2. Looked up from germline, CDR1 is SSHAT and CDR2 is FNYEAQ (reference sequence). The CDR3 is 14 amino acids. V dropped 4 bases and J dropped 5; count of bases not matched to a gene: 6.

V is TRBV5-1 and J is TRBJ2-1; D may be TRBD2 (5 bases). Trimming stripped 1 base from V and 9 bases from J, with 11 bases between. The V gene's germline CDR1 is SGHRS and CDR2 YFSETQ. This CDR3 contains 13 residues. The CDR3 protein is CASSLSEATEQFF. In DNA form, the CDR3 reads TGCGCCAGCAGCTTGTCGGAGGCCACTGAGCAGTTCTTC.

J is TRBJ2-5 and V is TRBV7-9; TRBD1 matches at 7 bases. Trimming cost V 5 bases and J 5 bases; bases outside gene matches: 14. There are 16 residues in the CDR3. CDR1 is SEHNR and CDR2 is FQNEAQ in the germline V gene (reference sequence). The CDR3 region has the DNA TGTGCCAGCAGCCCGCCCGGGACAGCGCGGTGGGAGACCCAGTACTTC. Protein product: CASSPPGTARWETQYF.

Comments on this clone: At the DNA level, this CDR3 is encoded by other sequences in the same sample as well. The J gene is TRBJ2-3, the V gene TRBV30; a possible D gene is TRBD2 (6 bases). In germline, CDR1 is GTSNPN, CDR2 SVGIG (reference sequence). This CDR3 region has 14 residues. V was shortened by 0 bases and J by 1 base, with 8 bases between the two germline ends. The chain's CDR3 is CAWSVRGGTDTQYF. In DNA form, the CDR3 reads TGTGCCTGGAGTGTTCGCGGGGGCACAGATACGCAGTATTTT.

The J gene is TRBJ2-7, the V gene TRBV7-2; TRBD1 aligns across 11 bases. CDR3 length equals 15 residues. V shed 3 bases, J shed 5 bases, and the junction held 6 bases outside the gene matches. The germline CDR1 and CDR2 sequences are SGHTA and FQGNSA. The CDR3 region is CASSFRDRGGNEQYF. CDR3 in DNA: TGTGCCAGCAGCTTTCGGGACAGGGGGGGGAACGAGCAGTACTTC.

J is TRBJ2-7 and V is TRBV15; 10 bases are a match to TRBD2. This CDR3 contains 15 residues. Germline loops: CDR1 LNHNV, CDR2 YYDKDF (reference sequence). With V trimmed by 0 bases and J by 4 bases, 3 bases remained unmatched. The CDR3 loop is CATSREGSGRYEQYF. The CDR3 DNA sequence: TGTGCCACCAGCAGAGAGGGTAGCGGGAGGTACGAGCAGTACTTC. Full variable domain (rest looked up from reference TRBV15 and TRBJ2-7): DAMVIQNPRYQVTQFGKPVTLSCSQTLNHNVMYWYQQKSSQAPKLLFHYYDKDFNNEADTPDNFQSRRPNTSFCFLDIRSPGLGDTAMYLCATSREGSGRYEQYFGPGTRLTVT.

The J gene is TRBJ2-1, the V gene TRBV7-2; 7 bases map to TRBD2. Per the germline V gene, CDR1 is SGHTA and CDR2 is FQGNSA. CDR3 length: 15 residues. Trimming cost V 5 bases and J 9 bases; bases outside gene matches: 13. The CDR3 bases are TGTGCCAGCAGCACTAGGGAGGGTCTAGTCGGTGAGCAGTTCTTC. This gives the protein CASSTREGLVGEQFF. The variable domain in full, completed from reference TRBV7-2 and TRBJ2-1, reads GAGVSQSPSNKVTEKGKDVELRCDPISGHTALYWYRQSLGQGLEFLIYFQGNSAPDKSGLPSDRFSAERTGGSVSTLTIQRTQQEDSAVYLCASSTREGLVGEQFFGPGTRLTVL.

The chain links TRBV28 to TRBJ2-7; D not certain. V lost 4 bases and J lost 4, with 8 bases in between. This CDR3 contains 12 residues. Germline CDR1 MDHEN, CDR2 SYDVKM. The CDR3 reads CASSSNRYEQYF. CDR3 nucleotides: TGTGCCAGCAGTTCTAACAGATACGAGCAGTACTTC.

The chain links TRBV19 to TRBJ2-7, with D possibly matching TRBD2 (5 bases). The CDR3 has 15 amino acids. Germline CDR1 and CDR2: LNHDA and SQIVND (reference sequence). V lost 9 bases, J lost 0 bases, and 18 bases lay in between. The CDR3 bases are TGTGCCAGCAAAACTCAAAGCGGATACTCCTACGAGCAGTACTTC. Translated, it gives CASKTQSGYSYEQYF.

This clone was picked up one time. The V call is TRBV4-3, the J call TRBJ2-3; no clear D gene. V dropped 4 bases and J dropped 2 bases, with 13 bases sitting between them. The CDR3 has 15 residues. The germline CDR1 and CDR2 sequences are LGHNA and YSLEER. The DNA for the CDR3 is TGCGCCAGCAGCCTTTCTGGAGAGCTCACAGATACGCAGTATTTT. This codes for CASSLSGELTDTQYF.

The rearrangement joins TRBV6-5 to TRBJ1-5, with 10 bases identical to TRBD1. The junction had 3 bases not matched to a gene; V was cut back by 4 bases and J by 0 bases. CDR3 size: 16 residues. Germline V gives CDR1 MNHEY, CDR2 SVGAGI. This chain's CDR3 is CASSSGTGDSNQPQHF. CDR3 bases: TGTGCCAGCAGTTCCGGGACAGGGGATAGCAATCAGCCCCAGCATTTT.

This chain links TRBV28 with TRBJ2-7; 7 bases line up with TRBD2. Germline loops: CDR1 MDHEN, CDR2 SYDVKM. The CDR3 length is 13 residues. With V trimmed by 2 bases and J by 11 bases, 9 bases remained unmatched. CDR3 DNA: TGTGCCAGCAGTTTAGGGGTGGGAGGGTTGGAGTACTTC. Translation gives CASSLGVGGLEYF.

The gene calls are TRBV7-2 and TRBJ2-7; maybe TRBD1 (8 bases). The germline CDR1 and CDR2 sequences are SGHTA and FQGNSA. The CDR3 is 15 amino acids. V lost 5 bases and J 6 bases, leaving 20 bases between the germline ends. The CDR3 region has the DNA TGTGCCAGCAGCCCGGGAGGACAGGGCTCGGGCGAGCAGTACTTC. This codes for CASSPGGQGSGEQYF.

The V call is TRBV11-2, the J call TRBJ2-7, with 10 bases aligning to TRBD1. The CDR3 has 14 amino acids. V gave up 3 bases and J gave up 6 bases; unmatched junction bases: 5. The V gene's germline CDR1 is SGHAT and CDR2 FQNNGV. CDR3 sequence (DNA): TGTGCCAGCAGCTTTGCCGGGACAGGGGTCGAGCAGTACTTC. Translated, it gives CASSFAGTGVEQYF. Filled out from reference TRBV11-2 and TRBJ2-7, the complete variable domain reads EAGVAQSPRYKIIEKRQSVAFWCNPISGHATLYWYQQILGQGPKLLIQFQNNGVVDDSQLPKDRFSAERLKGVDSTLKIQPAKLEDSAVYLCASSFAGTGVEQYFGPGTRLTVT.

The chain uses TRBV27 and TRBJ2-3; perhaps TRBD1 as D (7 bases). V lost 6 bases and J lost 6, with 13 bases in between. Germline CDR1 is MNHEY and CDR2 is SMNVEV (reference sequence). The CDR3 sequence is 13 residues long. CDR3 nucleotide sequence: TGTGCCAGCAGCGGTTCAGGGGGGGATACGCAGTATTTT. It specifies CASSGSGGDTQYF.

The chain has TRBV5-6 and TRBJ2-5, with D possibly being TRBD1 or TRBD2 (6 bases each). This CDR3 is 13 amino acids long. Trimming took 2 bases from V and 4 from J, leaving 9 bases between them. Germline V lookup: CDR1 SGHDT, CDR2 YYEEEE. CDR3 protein: CASSFRGRETQYF. CDR3 nucleotide sequence: TGTGCCAGCAGCTTCCGGGGGCGAGAGACCCAGTACTTC.

J is TRBJ1-2 and V is TRBV5-1; D uncertain. CDR1 is SGHRS and CDR2 is YFSETQ in the germline V gene. This CDR3 spans 14 amino acids. Deletions cut 0 bases from V and 4 bases from J, with 10 bases between. The CDR3 region has the DNA TGCGCCAGCAGCTTGGCCGGCAGCCTCTATGGCTACACCTTC. The encoded protein is CASSLAGSLYGYTF.